The source of this T cell receptor (beta chain) is a study of T cell repertoires in cytomegalovirus infection. For the study at large: Matching HLA type and CMV infection were both indicated by public TCR beta signatures.

TCRdb reanalysed the reads using MiXCR and keeps one entry per CDR3 protein. This sample has about 770,000 distinct CDR3 sequences; almost 30% occur once, and the top ten carry roughly 13%. Broader study findings: Dominant in the ex vivo response were TCR beta clonotypes restricted by HLA-C and specific for CMV. There were carriers of CMV plus the relevant HLA, and cumulative public TCR beta family frequency identified them.

This clonotype was found once. The antigen is unknown. Sequences were derived from cultured CD8+ T cells from PBMCs, sampled from culture after CMV antigen stimulation. The clonotype comes from a human donor in good health (CMV status not recorded). Some clones in this sample may be carry-over from other donors' samples.

The CDR3 loop reads CSVEPYADEQFF. As DNA, the CDR3 is TGCAGCGTTGAGCCCTACGCCGATGAGCAGTTCTTC. The chain uses TRBV29-1 and TRBJ2-1, with no clear D. Trimming shortened V by 3 bases and J by 8 bases, and 11 bases separated the two germline ends. The germline V gene encodes CDR1 SQVTM and CDR2 ANQGSEA. The CDR3 covers 12 residues.